Listed below are T cell receptor beta chains from one sample, sequenced in a study of cytomegalovirus exposure and HLA in healthy donors. Repertoires were generated with immunoSEQ multiplex PCR, while TCRdb's copy carries only in-frame clones and drops some. The sample has roughly 130,000 clones; approximately 80% are singletons. The sequencing input was PBMCs. These receptors came from a girl under 10 years old in good health and CMV-seronegative. Both conserved end residues are part of each CDR3. Fields, in order: V gene, clone size, D gene, J gene, CDR3 DNA, CDR3 protein. The D gene is left open where the match is weak. Clone size is given for some rows only: seen once, a few or many times, or a class if the clone is expanded.

>TRBV7-9|-|TRBD1|TRBJ1-3
TGTGCCAGCAGCTCCGGACAGGAGAGCTCTGGAAACACCATATATTTT
CASSSGQESSGNTIYF
>TRBV28|few|-|TRBJ1-2
TGTGCCAGCAGTTTAGTCCCAGGGGGCTACACCTTC
CASSLVPGGYTF
>TRBV5-3|-|TRBD1|TRBJ1-2
TGTGCCAGAAGCGCGGGACAGGGAGCGAACTATGGCTACACCTTC
CARSAGQGANYGYTF
>TRBV9|-|-|TRBJ1-6
TGTGCCAGCAGCGTAGAGCAGGCCGGAAATTCACCCCTCCACTTT
CASSVEQAGNSPLHF
>TRBV5-6|-|-|TRBJ1-2
TGTGCCACCACCGTGATTGGGGCGCTGGAAATCTATGGCTACACCTTC
CATTVIGALEIYGYTF
>TRBV15|once|TRBD1|TRBJ2-7
TGTGCCACCAGGAATACAGGGGGCCACGAGCAGTACTTC
CATRNTGGHEQYF
>TRBV7-6|once|-|TRBJ1-3
TGTGCCAGCAGCCAGGGGACACCCTTGAGCTCTGGAAACACCATATATTTT
CASSQGTPLSSGNTIYF
>TRBV9|once|TRBD1|TRBJ2-7
TGTGCCAGCAGCGTATTCGACAGGGGATCATACTACGAGCAGTACTTC
CASSVFDRGSYYEQYF
>TRBV5-1|-|-|TRBJ2-5
TGCGCCAGCAGCTTGGCCATGCGTGAAGAGACCCAGTACTTC
CASSLAMREETQYF
>TRBV7-9|-|-|TRBJ2-7
TGTGCCAGCAGCTCGGGGACACCTAGCTACGAGCAGTACTTC
CASSSGTPSYEQYF
>TRBV11-2|-|-|TRBJ2-7
TGTGCCAGCAGCCTACAGGCCTCCTACGAGCAGTACTTC
CASSLQASYEQYF
>TRBV7-8|-|-|TRBJ1-2
TGTGCCAGCAGCTTAAGTCGGGACTATGGCTACACCTTC
CASSLSRDYGYTF
>TRBV29-1|-|TRBD1|TRBJ1-1
TGCAGCGTTGGGGGACAGGGTGCTGAAGCTTTCTTT
CSVGGQGAEAFF
>TRBV4-1|-|-|TRBJ2-7
TGCGCCAGCACCCAACGGGGGGAGCAGTACTTC
CASTQRGEQYF
>TRBV21-1|-|-|TRBJ2-2
TGTGCCAGCAGCAAGGTCGACAAGGAAACCGGGGAGCTGTTTTTT
CASSKVDKETGELFF
>TRBV19|few|-|TRBJ2-7
TGTGCCAGCCTCTCCCCTAGGCACTTTAAATGGCACGAGCAGTACTTC
CASLSPRHFKWHEQYF
>TRBV18|-|TRBD1|TRBJ1-3
TGTGCCAGCTCACCTCGGACAGGAACGAACACCATATATTTT
CASSPRTGTNTIYF
>TRBV6-4|-|-|TRBJ2-1
TGTGCCAGCAGCGCCTCAGGAAACAATGAGCAGTTCTTC
CASSASGNNEQFF
>TRBV7-8|-|-|TRBJ2-7
TGTGCCAGCAGTAACAGGGCATTCCCCTCTTACGAGCAGTACTTC
CASSNRAFPSYEQYF
>TRBV6-1|few|-|TRBJ1-2
TGTGCCAGCAGTGAAGCGACAGAGGCTCTCTATGGCTACACCTTC
CASSEATEALYGYTF
>TRBV6-1|-|TRBD2|TRBJ2-1
TGTGCCAGCAGTGAAGCCCCGGGGGTAGCGGGACAAAATGAGCAGTTCTTC
CASSEAPGVAGQNEQFF
>TRBV6-1|-|TRBD1|TRBJ1-2
TGTGCCAGCAGTGCCGGGACAGGGGGCGCATACCGGAACCATGGCTACACCTTC
CASSAGTGGAYRNHGYTF
>TRBV6-1|-|-|TRBJ1-2
TGTGCCAGCAGCGTCAGCGGCTATGGCTACACCTTC
CASSVSGYGYTF
>TRBV25-1|-|TRBD1|TRBJ1-4
TGTGCCAGCAGTGAAAGGAAAGGGGGCCATGAAAAACTGTTTTTT
CASSERKGGHEKLFF
>TRBV30|once|TRBD1|TRBJ2-1
TGTGCCTGGAGTACTTGGACAGGCAATGAGCAGTTCTTC
CAWSTWTGNEQFF
>TRBV4-3|few|-|TRBJ1-5
TGCGCCAGCAGCCAAGACAGGGGTGATCGTTGTCATTTT
CASSQDRGDRCHF
>TRBV5-1|-|-|TRBJ2-5
TGCGCCAGCAGCTTGGCAGCTAGCAAAGAGACCCAGTACTTC
CASSLAASKETQYF
>TRBV6-5|-|-|TRBJ2-5
TGTGCCAACACCGGAAACAGGGTCCCCGAAGAGACCCAGTACTTC
CANTGNRVPEETQYF
>TRBV28|-|TRBD1|TRBJ1-6
TGTGCCAGCAGTGGCCGTGGACAGGGGGCCCTAGGTTCACCCCTCCACTTT
CASSGRGQGALGSPLHF
>TRBV28|-|TRBD1|TRBJ2-3
TGTGCCACCGAATTTCCGGGACAGACCACAGATACGCAGTATTTT
CATEFPGQTTDTQYF
>TRBV19|-|TRBD1|TRBJ2-5
TGTGCCACCGCCAATGGGGGTTTAGACAGGGGGCCGCAAGAGACCCAGTACTTC
CATANGGLDRGPQETQYF
>TRBV19|-|-|TRBJ2-1
TGTGCCAGTAGTATTGGTGGGCAGATCAATGAGCAGTTCTTC
CASSIGGQINEQFF
>TRBV4-2|few|TRBD2|TRBJ2-2
TGTGCCAGCAGCCCCTCACCGACTAGCGGGTCCGGGGAGCTGTTTTTT
CASSPSPTSGSGELFF
>TRBV9|once|TRBD1|TRBJ1-4
TGTGCCAGCAGCGTAGGGGACAGGGCCTTCGAAGGTAATGAAAAACTGTTTTTT
CASSVGDRAFEGNEKLFF
>TRBV7-8|-|-|TRBJ1-1
TGTGCCAGCAGCTTAGCGGTCAGGGCGAACACTGAAGCTTTCTTT
CASSLAVRANTEAFF
>TRBV13|-|TRBD2|TRBJ2-1
TGTGCCAGCAGCTTAGAAGCTGGCGGGAGAAACTACAATGAGCAGTTCTTC
CASSLEAGGRNYNEQFF
>TRBV15|once|-|TRBJ1-4
TGTGCCACCAGCAGAGATATTTCGAGAACTAATGAAAAACTGTTTTTT
CATSRDISRTNEKLFF